The T cell receptor beta chain described here comes from a study of cytomegalovirus exposure and HLA in healthy donors. The donors were in the roughly 130-subject validation cohort, distinct from the roughly 700-subject first cohort. Study-level results: Cytomegalovirus status, reportedly, was diagnosed with high specificity and sensitivity by the classifier.

TCRdb keeps only in-frame clones here, not all; method: immunoSEQ multiplex PCR. Altogether under 200,000 clones are present, roughly 95% being singletons, with the ten largest covering about 0.94%. After removal of 10 bases from V and 4 bases from J, the junction contained 7 bases not matched to a gene. The germline V gene encodes CDR1 SNHLY and CDR2 FYNNEI. The CDR3 runs 13 residues. As regards this clone: Its antigen is not identified.

Sequenced sample: PBMCs. This receptor was obtained from a woman younger than 35 in good health and CMV-seronegative. This sequence joins TRBV2 and TRBJ2-5, with 9 bases lining up with TRBD1. The CDR3 protein is CAIDRGLRETQYF. For the CDR3, the DNA is TGTGCCATAGACAGGGGGTTGAGAGAGACCCAGTACTTC.